The rows below give T cell receptor beta chains drawn from one sample of a study of a mutant IDH1 vaccine in newly diagnosed glioma. Which antigens these TCRs recognize remains unknown. The protocol was immunoSEQ multiplex PCR, while the TCRdb copy is restricted to in-frame clones and leaves out a portion. The data hold tens of thousands of clones, with 84% observed a single time. Sequencing was performed on PBMCs, taken from a glioma patient whose treatment included an IDH1 peptide vaccine. The receptor source for this set is a woman in her twenties or thirties with glioma. Some clones in this sample may be carry-over from other donors' samples. Both conserved end residues are trimmed from each CDR3. Each record gives: V gene, CDR3 protein.

V: TRBV5-6; CDR3: ASTWGGAGTEAF
V: TRBV2; CDR3: ASRGTSGAQETQY
V: TRBV30; CDR3: AWRQATYEQY
V: TRBV7-9; CDR3: ASSPGRLRDTQY
V: TRBV28; CDR3: ASSSGGTYEQY
V: TRBV6-5; CDR3: ASSGQGGYAEAF
V: TRBV4-1; CDR3: ASSILADLYGAYSYEQY
V: TRBV6-5; CDR3: ASSLQETQY
V: TRBV23-1; CDR3: ASSQRGTPIETQY
V: TRBV28; CDR3: ASSFAQGALAYGYT
V: TRBV2; CDR3: ASIQRGTEAF
V: TRBV6-5; CDR3: ASSYSSGKGQPQH
V: TRBV9; CDR3: ASSPGTGSHGGYT
V: TRBV5-6; CDR3: ASSLRTSGRGNTGELF
V: TRBV9; CDR3: ASSLERGLH
V: TRBV10-1; CDR3: ASSDPPDSGGAF
V: TRBV7-9; CDR3: ASSYRGSNQPQH
V: TRBV4-1; CDR3: ASSQDLNQPQH
V: TRBV2; CDR3: ASSENGRPGDTQY
V: TRBV9; CDR3: ASSVVSVQQGGNQPQH
V: TRBV5-4; CDR3: ASSLVSRGTTVTSTDTQY
V: TRBV19; CDR3: ASSTQGAGEKLF
V: TRBV19; CDR3: ASSNDGSNTEAF
V: TRBV4-2; CDR3: ASSPPGLSMEQY
V: TRBV30; CDR3: AWSAQDRNTEAF
V: TRBV11-2; CDR3: ASSSTTSGRAREQF
V: TRBV11-3; CDR3: ASSLGGASGRFGRTGELF
V: TRBV5-1; CDR3: ASSFSGGEQY
V: TRBV4-1; CDR3: ASSQDRAGATGSYEQY
V: TRBV9; CDR3: ASSVGWGLSTGELF
V: TRBV7-6; CDR3: ASSPSGGAYNEQF
V: TRBV2; CDR3: ASSDPLRQGPETQY
V: TRBV10-2; CDR3: AIRDPSVNTEAF
V: TRBV5-5; CDR3: ASSSGGGFPYEQY
V: TRBV5-8; CDR3: ASRSGTGFGKLF
V: TRBV10-3; CDR3: AISEDQGTNILVYGYT
V: TRBV28; CDR3: ASSFEGTDKNIQY
V: TRBV7-2; CDR3: ASSLRTDTQY
V: TRBV30; CDR3: AWSGTGEWSSPLH
V: TRBV19; CDR3: ASRTVYRDEGTEAF
V: TRBV11-2; CDR3: ASSPSGGSGTGELF
V: TRBV5-6; CDR3: ASRGLERAGELF
V: TRBV7-3; CDR3: ASSTRTDTQY
V: TRBV2; CDR3: ASSATGPSSYEQY
V: TRBV1; CDR3: TSSHLKNTEAF
V: TRBV19; CDR3: ASSVGQGNTEAF
V: TRBV6-5; CDR3: ASSRRGQGSYEQY
V: TRBV5-4; CDR3: ASSLVGTGVGYT
V: TRBV29-1; CDR3: SVEDMGETEAF
V: TRBV7-9; CDR3: ASSLDLGGEAF
V: TRBV7-9; CDR3: ASSLGREQY
V: TRBV9; CDR3: ASSARDSGGEQF
V: TRBV18; CDR3: ASSPQSYEQY
V: TRBV2; CDR3: ASSARQGYTEAF
V: TRBV11-2; CDR3: ASSSGHLGSNQPQH
V: TRBV29-1; CDR3: SVSVAGRNEQF
V: TRBV13; CDR3: ASSLGLAGGPGGEQY
V: TRBV9; CDR3: ASSQDRGPANEQF